This T cell receptor (beta chain) was identified during a study of OX40 agonist ivuxolimab in advanced cancers. Study summary: Partial responses were observed in three patients, of whom one had hepatocellular carcinoma and two had cutaneous melanoma. Study-level findings and limits: Averaged across samples, CD8+ T cells carried more expanded clones than CD4+ did. Some nonresponders additionally presented with little normalized T-cell clonal expansion.

V was trimmed by 3 bases and J by 3 bases, leaving 3 bases between them. Germline V gene lookup returns CDR1 MNHNS and CDR2 SASEGT. This CDR3 comprises 11 residues. TCRdb's table, derived via immunoSEQ multiplex PCR, lists solely in-frame clones and lacks some. The profile covers approximately 40,000 clones, with about 88% appearing a single time and around an eighth taken by the ten largest. In the case of this clone: Its antigen is still unknown.

The sequencing used CD4+ or CD8+ T cells sorted from blood, collected in a trial of the OX40 agonist ivuxolimab. The chain recombines TRBV6-1 with TRBJ2-7; no clear D gene. This TCR came from an adult with an advanced solid tumor such as melanoma, head and neck, liver or kidney cancer. CDR3 coding DNA: TGTGCCAGCAGTGATTACTACGAGCAGTACTTC. It codes for CASSDYYEQYF.